Listed below are T cell receptor beta chains from one sample, sequenced in a study of T cell repertoires in cytomegalovirus infection. TCRdb used MiXCR to reprocess the reads, holding one entry per CDR3 protein. This sample has about 240,000 distinct CDR3 sequences, with over 9% found just once. Source material: PBMCs. These TCRs come from a human donor in good health (CMV status not recorded). Some clones in this sample may be carry-over from other donors' samples. CDR3s include the opening cysteine and the closing phenylalanine or tryptophan. The D gene is left open where the match is weak. Size tells how often a clone was seen (once, few, many) or the class of an expanded clone, and some rows leave it out.

clone_size j_call v_call d_call cdr3_nt cdr3_aa
few TRBJ2-7 TRBV20-1 TRBD1 TGCAGTGCGGATCGGGGACAGGCATACGAGCAGTACTTC CSADRGQAYEQYF
many TRBJ1-6 TRBV7-2 - TGTGCCGGAAAGCGGAGTGGTTCACCCCTCCACTTT CAGKRSGSPLHF
many TRBJ2-1 TRBV12-3/TRBV12-4 - TGTGCCAGCAGTTTATCTCAGGGACCTTCCTACAATGAGCAGTTCTTC CASSLSQGPSYNEQFF
- TRBJ2-3 TRBV5-1 TRBD2 TGCGCCAGCAGTCGATCGGCGGGAGCGGGAGATACGCAGTATTTT CASSRSAGAGDTQYF
- TRBJ1-1 TRBV12-3/TRBV12-4 - TGTGCCAGCAGTTTAGAGACTGGGGCTTTCTTT CASSLETGAFF
many TRBJ1-2 TRBV28 - TGTGCCAGCAGTTCATCAGGGGCGGGCTACACCTTC CASSSSGAGYTF
many TRBJ1-1 TRBV28 TRBD1 TGTGCCAGCAGTTTGGTTGGGACAGGGGCCATTGAAGCTTTCTTT CASSLVGTGAIEAFF
many TRBJ2-3 TRBV28 - TGTGCCAGCAGTTCCATCCCTCGGGTGGAAGGCACAGATACGCAGTATTTT CASSSIPRVEGTDTQYF
- TRBJ2-7 TRBV6-2/TRBV6-3 TRBD1 TGTGCCAGCAGCCTCCTAGGGCAGGGGGCTGGCGGCTCCGAGCAGTACTTC CASSLLGQGAGGSEQYF
- TRBJ1-4 TRBV28 - TGTGCCAGCAGTGCCACCGGGACGAGAGAAAAACTGTTTTTT CASSATGTREKLFF
many TRBJ1-5 TRBV14 - TGTGCCAGCAGCCAAGACGGCAATCAGCCCCAGCATTTT CASSQDGNQPQHF
many TRBJ2-1 TRBV7-2 TRBD2 TGTGCCAGCGGAATCACTAGCGGGAGAATGTATGAGCAGTTCTTC CASGITSGRMYEQFF
- TRBJ2-3 TRBV6-5 TRBD2 TGTGCCAGCAGCCGTTCCAGGTTCCTAGCGGGCACAGATACGCAGTATTTT CASSRSRFLAGTDTQYF
- TRBJ1-2 TRBV28 TRBD1 TGTGCCGGCCAGGGGACAGAGTCCTATGGCTACACCTTC CAGQGTESYGYTF
few TRBJ2-5 TRBV5-4 TRBD2 TGTGCCAGCAGCGGGGGACTAGCGGGAGGAGAGACCCAGTACTTC CASSGGLAGGETQYF
few TRBJ2-7 TRBV11-2 - TGTGCCAGCAGCTTCTACGCAGGGATTAACTACGAGCAGTACTTC CASSFYAGINYEQYF
many TRBJ1-5 TRBV7-2 TRBD1 TGTGCCAGCAGCTTAGGAGGACAGGGTTTTCAGCCCCAGCATTTT CASSLGGQGFQPQHF
- TRBJ1-1 TRBV5-4 TRBD1 TGTGCCAGCAGCTTCGACAGGGCCGCGAATTCTAGGGCTTTCTTT CASSFDRAANSRAFF
- TRBJ2-3 TRBV20-1 - TGCAGTGCTAGGAGGTTAGCGGTCACAGATACGCAGTATTTT CSARRLAVTDTQYF
few TRBJ1-4 TRBV28 TRBD1 TGTGCCAGCATGACAGGGGTCGTAACTAATGAAAAACTGTTTTTT CASMTGVVTNEKLFF
- TRBJ1-1 TRBV9 - TGTGCCAGCAGCGTAGTGGCGGACAACACTGAAGCTTTCTTT CASSVVADNTEAFF
few TRBJ1-6 TRBV7-8 - TGTGCCAGCAGCTTAGGAGAGGGATCACCCCTCCACTTT CASSLGEGSPLHF
many TRBJ2-3 TRBV6-1 - TGTGCCAGCAGTGAAGGGGGGTCCTCTAGCACAGATACGCAGTATTTT CASSEGGSSSTDTQYF
many TRBJ1-1 TRBV14 - TGTGCCAGCAGCCGAGACTACCAGAGGAACACTGAAGCTTTCTTT CASSRDYQRNTEAFF
few TRBJ1-1 TRBV5-1 - TGCGCCAGCAGCTTGGGTGTTCGAGCGGTAGGCACTGAAGCTTTCTTT CASSLGVRAVGTEAFF
many TRBJ2-4 TRBV28 TRBD2 TGTGCCAGCAGTTTAGGTAGCGGGGGAGGCTTAGCCAAAAACATTCAGTACTTC CASSLGSGGGLAKNIQYF
many TRBJ2-7 TRBV7-9 TRBD1 TGTGCCAGCAGCTCCACCGGACAGGGGGTTGACGAGCAGTACTTC CASSSTGQGVDEQYF
few TRBJ2-7 TRBV29-1 - TGCAGCGTCGGACCAGGGCCCTACGAGCAGTACTTC CSVGPGPYEQYF
many TRBJ1-1 TRBV7-2 - TGTGCCAGCAGCCCTGAAATAGCCGATATGAACACTGAAGCTTTCTTT CASSPEIADMNTEAFF
- TRBJ1-2 TRBV6-6 - TGTGCCAGAAGTTACTCGGGGGGGGAAGGCTACACCTTC CARSYSGGEGYTF
- TRBJ2-5 TRBV6-2/TRBV6-3 TRBD2 TGTGCCAGCAGTCGAGGGGGACTAGCGGGGACTGGCGGGGAGACCCAGTACTTC CASSRGGLAGTGGETQYF
- TRBJ1-2 TRBV19 - TGTGCCAGTAGTTCCGGAAGGCTTAACTATGGCTACACCTTC CASSSGRLNYGYTF
many TRBJ2-5 TRBV7-2 TRBD2 TGTGCCAGCAGCTTAGGGGGGGAGGGAGAGACCCAGTACTTC CASSLGGEGETQYF
many TRBJ2-2 TRBV7-2 - TGTGCCAGCAGCTTAGGGCCTGAGGCCGGGGAGCTGTTTTTT CASSLGPEAGELFF
many TRBJ1-1 TRBV7-9 TRBD1 TGTGCCAGCAGCATAAGACAGGGGGCAGAGACTGAAGCTTTCTTT CASSIRQGAETEAFF
many TRBJ2-7 TRBV7-3 TRBD2 TGTGCCAGCAGCGCCGGGGGGGGCGAGCAGTACTTC CASSAGGGEQYF
- TRBJ1-4 TRBV7-2 TRBD1 TGTGCCAGCAGCGCACCGGGACAGACTAATGAAAAACTGTTTTTT CASSAPGQTNEKLFF
many TRBJ2-1 TRBV20-1 TRBD2 TGCAGTGCTAGGGGCCGGGGACTAGCGGGCGGAATCCCTTACAATGAGCAGTTCTTC CSARGRGLAGGIPYNEQFF
few TRBJ2-7 TRBV25-1 - TGTGCCAGCAGTGAATATGGGCACGGGAACGAGCAGTACTTC CASSEYGHGNEQYF